This T cell receptor (beta chain) was sequenced in a study of shared clonotypes between healthy human individuals. Broader study findings: Since donors were few, the genetic and exposure-history diversity represented was limited. An effect of sequencing depth on clonotype sharing among donors was expected.

TCRdb's table, derived via immunoSEQ multiplex PCR, lists solely in-frame clones and lacks some. Of about 600,000 clones in the sample, around 80% were seen once. Details on this clone: Its antigen is currently unknown.

V was trimmed by 4 bases and J by 3 bases, leaving 14 bases between them. This CDR3 has 15 amino acids. CDR1 and CDR2 from the germline V gene are SGHTA and FQGNSA. Samples left unsorted employed roughly 90 million PBMCs for genomic DNA. This clonotype originated in a woman between 40 and 55 years old in good health. Some clones in this sample may be carry-over from other donors' samples. The rearrangement joins TRBV7-2 to TRBJ2-3; D possibly corresponds to TRBD2 (6 bases). Sequenced material: PBMCs. CDR3 region: CASSYRDGRTDTQYF. The CDR3 nucleotides are TGTGCCAGCAGCTACCGGGACGGGAGAACAGATACGCAGTATTTT.